This TCR beta chain appears in the sequencing data of a study of blood T cell repertoires in COVID-19. Trimming stripped 0 bases from V and 9 bases from J, with 12 bases between. Germline values: CDR1 MNHEY, CDR2 SVGAGI. The CDR3 contains 13 residues. Assay: immunoSEQ multiplex PCR; the TCRdb copy retains only in-frame clones and omits some. Found here are around 130,000 clones, around 89% of them singletons; the top ten hold about 17%. The TCR sequence derives from a man aged 50-59 years with active or convalescent COVID-19. The chain couples TRBV6-5 to TRBJ2-7; possibly TRBD2 for D (5 bases). Sequenced input: peripheral blood. Here the CDR3 reads CASSYSERVGQYF. CDR3 DNA sequence: TGTGCCAGCAGTTACTCGGAGAGGGTGGGGCAGTACTTC.